This T cell receptor (beta chain) appears in the sequencing data of a study of graft-versus-host responses after intestinal transplantation. Findings of the study overall: Individuals who had graft-donor T cell macrochimerism had allografts that showed high graft-versus-host to host-versus-graft clonal ratios. Recipient marrow held GvH clones, some first seen in ileum or blood.

In regard to this clone: Its antigen is still unknown.

The CDR3 totals 14 residues. Unmatched junction bases numbered 4, after V lost 3 bases and J lost 2 bases. Germline V lookup: CDR1 SGHRS, CDR2 YFSETQ. Sequenced by immunoSEQ multiplex PCR; TCRdb stores in-frame clones only, minus some. Among some 13,000 clones listed, roughly 86% were seen once. The V and J genes are TRBV5-1 and TRBJ2-7, with 8 bases identical to TRBD2. Sequencing used PBMCs, obtained after intestinal transplantation. This TCR derives from a human patient who received an intestinal transplant, so some T cells may come from the graft donor. Written as DNA, the CDR3 is TGCGCCAGCAGCTACCTAGCGGGTCCCTACGAGCAGTACTTC. It encodes CASSYLAGPYEQYF.